One sample yielded the 17 T cell receptor beta chains listed below, sequenced in a study of immune evolution from preneoplasia to lung adenocarcinoma. Data came from immunoSEQ multiplex PCR; TCRdb stores just in-frame clones and leaves some out. The data hold several thousand clones, with more than 70% observed a single time. Source material: FFPE adjacent normal lung tissue. Receptors originate from a person between 60 and 80 years old with lung adenocarcinoma.

The DNA of the CDR3 is TGTGCCAGCAGCTTAGTAGCTGACACTGAAGCTTTCTTT. This encodes CASSLVADTEAFF. V and J are TRBV13 and TRBJ1-1; D call uncertain. Trimming removed 1 base from V and 3 bases from J, with 6 bases in between. This CDR3 region has 13 residues. Germline CDR1 is PRHDT and CDR2 is FYEKMQ (reference sequence).

The rearrangement joins TRBV5-1 to TRBJ2-7, with a possible D match to TRBD1 (6 bases). Germline CDR1 SGHRS, CDR2 YFSETQ. V was cut by 2 bases and J by 4 bases, with 19 bases left in between. The CDR3 is 16 amino acids. The CDR3 DNA sequence: TGCGCCAGCAGCTTAAGTATCAGGGGCGCGTCTTACGAGCAGTACTTC. It codes for CASSLSIRGASYEQYF.

The table lists this clone with a few counts. This rearrangement joins TRBV7-2 to TRBJ2-3; TRBD2 is a possible D gene (5 bases). The V end lost 5 bases, the J end lost 6 bases, and 15 bases lay between the germline ends. CDR3 length: 14 residues. Germline-derived CDR1 and CDR2 are SGHTA and FQGNSA. The CDR3: CASSNSLGSDTQYF. CDR3 DNA sequence: TGTGCCAGCAGCAACTCACTAGGCTCGGATACGCAGTATTTT.

The CDR3 DNA reads as TGTGCCACCAGTGGGTGGTGGCAGAACACTGAAGCTTTCTTT. Translating gives CATSGWWQNTEAFF. This sequence joins TRBV15 and TRBJ1-1, with D unresolved. The CDR3 extends over 14 amino acids. Trimming removed 6 bases from V and 1 base from J, with 12 bases in between. CDR1 and CDR2 from the germline V gene are LNHNV and YYDKDF (reference sequence). The variable domain in full, completed from reference TRBV15 and TRBJ1-1, reads DAMVIQNPRYQVTQFGKPVTLSCSQTLNHNVMYWYQQKSSQAPKLLFHYYDKDFNNEADTPDNFQSRRPNTSFCFLDIRSPGLGDTAMYLCATSGWWQNTEAFFGQGTRLTVV.

This clone has just one count. The chain recombines TRBV10-3 with TRBJ1-2; 9 positions match TRBD1. CDR1 ENHRY and CDR2 SYGVKD come from the germline V gene. The CDR3 loop spans 14 amino acids. V lost 8 bases and J lost 6; bases outside the gene matches: 10. CDR3 DNA sequence: TGTGCCATCGGCCTTTCCAGGACAGGGGATGGCTACACCTTC. Its protein product is CAIGLSRTGDGYTF.

This clone was observed a handful of times. Other nucleotide sequences from this sample produce the same CDR3. The chain carries TRBV7-2 and TRBJ2-6, with 8 nucleotides matching TRBD1. CDR3 length equals 18 residues. V shed 5 bases and J 0 bases; nucleotides not matched to a gene: 9. CDR1 is SGHTA, CDR2 FQGNSA, per germline. DNA for the CDR3: TGTGCCAGCAGCCCAGGGGGCAGAATCTACTCTGGGGCCAACGTCCTGACTTTC. Its translation: CASSPGGRIYSGANVLTF.

This chain connects TRBV28 to TRBJ2-7; 10 nucleotides match TRBD2. CDR3 length: 16 residues. Germline V lookup: CDR1 MDHEN, CDR2 SYDVKM. The V and J ends lost 2 bases and 7 bases, in that order; junction bases with no gene match: 11. The CDR3 loop is CASSLQASGSRREQYF. DNA for the CDR3: TGTGCCAGCAGTTTACAGGCTAGCGGGAGTAGACGGGAGCAGTACTTC.

This clone was seen only a few times. The chain combines TRBV28 with TRBJ2-7, with TRBD1 matching over 8 bases. With V trimmed by 5 bases and J by 3 bases, 9 bases remained unmatched. Germline V gene data show CDR1 as MDHEN and CDR2 as SYDVKM. This CDR3 has 15 amino acids. CDR3 region: CASSRPRDRGYEQYF. The CDR3 coding sequence is TGTGCCAGCAGTCGACCCCGCGACAGGGGCTACGAGCAGTACTTC.

V and J are TRBV25-1 and TRBJ2-3, with D hard to call. Trimming shortened V by 6 bases and J by 6 bases, and 25 bases separated the two germline ends. There are 17 residues in the CDR3. The germline V gene encodes CDR1 MGHDK and CDR2 SYGVNS. The CDR3, as DNA: TGTGCCAGCAGCGAGCTGAACGAGTTAAGAGGTGGGGATACGCAGTATTTT. This encodes CASSELNELRGGDTQYF.

The chain combines TRBV7-2 with TRBJ2-5; TRBD2 is a possible D gene (7 bases). Trimming took 1 base from V and 5 from J, leaving 14 bases between them. Germline values: CDR1 SGHTA, CDR2 FQGNSA. The CDR3 has 15 residues. The CDR3 DNA follows: TGTGCCAGCAGCTTAGGAGGGGGGGATTGGGAGACCCAGTACTTC. Amino acid sequence: CASSLGGGDWETQYF. Full variable domain (outside the CDR3, taken from reference TRBV7-2 and TRBJ2-5): GAGVSQSPSNKVTEKGKDVELRCDPISGHTALYWYRQSLGQGLEFLIYFQGNSAPDKSGLPSDRFSAERTGGSVSTLTIQRTQQEDSAVYLCASSLGGGDWETQYFGPGTRLLVL.

The J gene is TRBJ1-5, the V gene TRBV11-2; maybe TRBD1 (6 bases). The germline gives CDR1 SGHAT, CDR2 FQNNGV. The germline V and J ends were trimmed by 6 bases and 5 bases, with 14 bases remaining between them. The length of the CDR3 is 14 residues. The CDR3 is CASSPTGSDQPQHF. The CDR3 nucleotides read TGTGCCAGCAGTCCAACAGGGTCCGATCAGCCCCAGCATTTT.

The chain recombines TRBV6-1 with TRBJ1-1; TRBD1 might be the D (6 bases). The CDR3 has 14 residues. V was trimmed by 5 bases and J by 8 bases, leaving 18 bases between them. CDR1 is MNHNS, CDR2 SASEGT, per germline. The CDR3: CASSLASDRSEAFF. DNA of the CDR3: TGTGCCAGCAGTCTGGCCTCGGACAGATCAGAAGCTTTCTTT.

This clone was observed a handful of times. V and J are TRBV7-3 and TRBJ1-1; no reliable D call. CDR3 length equals 13 residues. CDR1 and CDR2 from the germline V gene are SGHTA and FQGTGA. Trimming took 3 bases from V and 5 from J, leaving 10 bases between them. The CDR3 loop reads CASSLGMGTEAFF. The CDR3 bases are TGTGCCAGCAGCTTGGGAATGGGAACTGAAGCTTTCTTT. Looking up the rest from reference TRBV7-3 and TRBJ1-1 gives the full variable domain: GAGVSQTPSNKVTEKGKYVELRCDPISGHTALYWYRQSLGQGPEFLIYFQGTGAADDSGLPNDRFFAVRPEGSVSTLKIQRTERGDSAVYLCASSLGMGTEAFFGQGTRLTVV.

The sample holds a few counts of this clone. The rearrangement uses TRBV9 and TRBJ2-7, with D perhaps TRBD2 (5 bases). Germline values: CDR1 SGDLS, CDR2 YYNGEE. Trimming removed 0 bases from V and 4 bases from J, with 14 bases in between. This CDR3 is 15 amino acids long. CDR3 bases: TGTGCCAGCAGCGTAGGGGTCGGGGAAAGGTACGAGCAGTACTTC. Encoded protein: CASSVGVGERYEQYF.

This clone was observed a single time. The gene calls are TRBV10-2 and TRBJ2-5; the match to TRBD1 covers 7 bases. This CDR3 is built from 15 residues. V dropped 6 bases and J dropped 5; count of bases not matched to a gene: 12. Germline V gene lookup returns CDR1 WSHSY and CDR2 SAAADI. The CDR3 nucleotides are TGCGCCAGCAGGGGACAGTCCGGGGTCGAGGAGACCCAGTACTTC. Translation: CASRGQSGVEETQYF.

This sequence joins TRBV10-2 and TRBJ1-2, with D unclear. This CDR3 has 12 residues. Trimming took 5 bases from V and 2 from J, leaving 6 bases between them. Germline V gives CDR1 WSHSY, CDR2 SAAADI. In DNA, the CDR3 is TGCGCCAGCAGTCACACCAACTATGGCTACACCTTC. Its protein product is CASSHTNYGYTF.

The chain is built from TRBV29-1 and TRBJ2-2; D possibly corresponds to TRBD1 (5 bases). Between the trimmed V and J ends, which lost 3 bases and 3 bases, there was a span of 11 bases. Per germline, CDR1 SQVTM and CDR2 ANQGSEA. CDR3 size: 14 residues. CDR3 sequence: CSVDSGADTGELFF. The CDR3 region has the DNA TGCAGCGTTGATTCTGGGGCTGACACCGGGGAGCTGTTTTTT.